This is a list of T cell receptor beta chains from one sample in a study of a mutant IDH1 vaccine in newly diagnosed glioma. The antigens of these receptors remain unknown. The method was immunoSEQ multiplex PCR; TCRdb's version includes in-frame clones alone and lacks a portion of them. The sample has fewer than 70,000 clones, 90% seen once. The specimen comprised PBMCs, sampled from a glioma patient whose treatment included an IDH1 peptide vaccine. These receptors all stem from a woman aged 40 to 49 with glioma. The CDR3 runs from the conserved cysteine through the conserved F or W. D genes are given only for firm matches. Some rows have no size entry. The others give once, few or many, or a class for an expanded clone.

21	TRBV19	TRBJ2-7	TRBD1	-	TGTGCCAGCCAACCGACGACAGGGCCAACCTCGGGGTTGGGGTTTGCCTACGAGCAGTACTTC	CASQPTTGPTSGLGFAYEQYF
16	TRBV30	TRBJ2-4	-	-	TGTGCCTGGAGCCACGGAGGGGAAGGGCGGAAAAACATTCAGTACTTC	CAWSHGGEGRKNIQYF
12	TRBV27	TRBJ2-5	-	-	TGTGCCAGCAGTTTATCCCCTCCTGCCCAGTACTTC	CASSLSPPAQYF
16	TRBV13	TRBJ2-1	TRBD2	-	TGTGCCAGCAGCTCGATGGGACTAGCGGGGGACAATGAGCAGTTCTTC	CASSSMGLAGDNEQFF
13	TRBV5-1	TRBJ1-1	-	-	TGCGCCAGCGGTCCGGGAGGTCCCACTGAAGCTTTCTTT	CASGPGGPTEAFF
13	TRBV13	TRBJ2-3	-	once	TGTGCCAGCAGTAGCCGGGACCTCAGGACGCAGTATTTT	CASSSRDLRTQYF
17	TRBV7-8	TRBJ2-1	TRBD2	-	TGTGCCAGCAGCCCCGAAAGACTAGCGGGGTACTACAATGAGCAGTTCTTC	CASSPERLAGYYNEQFF
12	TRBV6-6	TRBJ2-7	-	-	TGTGCCAGCAGCCCTCAGGGGATCGAGCAGTACTTC	CASSPQGIEQYF
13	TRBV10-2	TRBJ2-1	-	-	TGCGCCAGCAGTGAGTCGGGATGGGGCCCTCGGTTCTTC	CASSESGWGPRFF
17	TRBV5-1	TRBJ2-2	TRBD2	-	TGCGCCAGCAGCCCCCCGTTAGCGGGAGACGGCACCGGGGAGCTGTTTTTT	CASSPPLAGDGTGELFF
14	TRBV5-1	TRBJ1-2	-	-	TGCGCCAGCAGCTTGGAACCCGGGGGCAACGGCTACACCTTC	CASSLEPGGNGYTF
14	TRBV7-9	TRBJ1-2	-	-	TGTGCCAGCAGGTCAGGTGCGGCTAACTATGGCTACACCTTC	CASRSGAANYGYTF
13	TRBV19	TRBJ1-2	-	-	TGTGCCACTTCAGGGCCCCCTAACTATGGCTACACCTTC	CATSGPPNYGYTF
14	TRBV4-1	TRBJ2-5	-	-	TGCGCCAGCAGCCAAGGGCAATCTCAAGAGACCCAGTACTTC	CASSQGQSQETQYF
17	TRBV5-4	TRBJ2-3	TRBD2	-	TGTGCCAGCAGCTGGGATGGACTAGCGTTAGACGGAGATACGCAGTATTTT	CASSWDGLALDGDTQYF
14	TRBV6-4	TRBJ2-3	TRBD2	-	TGTGCCAGCAGTCCCGGGGGGGGCCCAGATACGCAGTATTTT	CASSPGGGPDTQYF
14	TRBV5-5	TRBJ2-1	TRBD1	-	TGTGCCAGCAGCTACCGGACAGGGTCCAATGAGCAGTTCTTC	CASSYRTGSNEQFF
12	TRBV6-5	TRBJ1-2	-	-	TGTGCCAGCAGTTTCGGAGGCTATGGCTACACCTTC	CASSFGGYGYTF
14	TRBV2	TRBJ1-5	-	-	TGTGCCAGCAGTGGTACCAGGGACGATCAGCCCCAGCATTTT	CASSGTRDDQPQHF
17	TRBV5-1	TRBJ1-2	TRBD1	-	TGCGCCAGCAGCTTGGAGTCAGGGGGCGATACTTTCTATGGCTACACCTTC	CASSLESGGDTFYGYTF
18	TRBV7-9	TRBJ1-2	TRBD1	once	TGTGCCAGCAGCCTCCCAACAGGGGGTTGGAAGTCTAACTATGGCTACACCTTC	CASSLPTGGWKSNYGYTF
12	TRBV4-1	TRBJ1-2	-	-	TGCGCCAGCAGCCAACCCGGGGGCGGCTACACCTTC	CASSQPGGGYTF
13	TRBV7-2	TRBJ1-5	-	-	TGTGCCAGCAGCTTAGTGGACTTTCAGCCCCAGCATTTT	CASSLVDFQPQHF
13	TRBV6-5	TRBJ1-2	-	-	TGTGCCAGCAGTCTACAGGGCCACTATGGCTACACCTTC	CASSLQGHYGYTF
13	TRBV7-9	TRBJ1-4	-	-	TGTGCCAGCAGCTTAGGAGGGTGGGAAAAACTGTTTTTT	CASSLGGWEKLFF
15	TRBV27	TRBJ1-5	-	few	TGTGCCAGCAGTCCTGGGCAGAGGAGCAATCAGCCCCAGCATTTT	CASSPGQRSNQPQHF
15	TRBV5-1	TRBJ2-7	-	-	TGCGCCAGCAGCTTCTATGGCGGGGAGAACTACGAGCAGTACTTC	CASSFYGGENYEQYF
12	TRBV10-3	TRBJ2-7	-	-	TGTGCCATCAGTGAGTCGGCGAGGGAGCAGTACTTC	CAISESAREQYF
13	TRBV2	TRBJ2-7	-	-	TGTGCCAGCCTAATAACAGGGACGGGAGAGCAGTACTTC	CASLITGTGEQYF
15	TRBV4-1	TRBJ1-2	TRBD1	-	TGCGCCAGCAGCCAGGGACAGACTGGCTACTATGGCTACACCTTC	CASSQGQTGYYGYTF
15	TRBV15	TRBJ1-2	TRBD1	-	TGTGCCACCAGCAGAACCAGACAGGGCTACTATGGCTACACCTTC	CATSRTRQGYYGYTF
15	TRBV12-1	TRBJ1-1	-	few	TGTGCCAGCAAGAAACAGGGCGTTGGGGACACTGAAGCTTTCTTT	CASKKQGVGDTEAFF
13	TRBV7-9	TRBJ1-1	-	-	TGTGCCAGCAGCTTAACCGTCAGCACTGAAGCTTTCTTT	CASSLTVSTEAFF
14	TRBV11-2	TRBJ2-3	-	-	TGTGCCAGCAGCTCTAGGCTGATCACAGATACGCAGTATTTT	CASSSRLITDTQYF
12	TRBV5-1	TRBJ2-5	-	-	TGCGCCAGCAGCTTGATCGAAGAGACCCAGTACTTC	CASSLIEETQYF
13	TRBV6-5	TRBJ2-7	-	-	TGTGCCAGCAGTTACTCGGTGACCTACGAGCAGTACTTC	CASSYSVTYEQYF
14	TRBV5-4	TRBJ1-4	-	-	TGTGCCAGCAGAGGGGACGAGCCGAATGAAAAACTGTTTTTT	CASRGDEPNEKLFF
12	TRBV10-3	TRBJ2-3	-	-	TGTGCCGGAGGGGGGGCCCCAGATACGCAGTATTTT	CAGGGAPDTQYF
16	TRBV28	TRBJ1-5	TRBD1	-	TGTGCCAGCAGTAGTCGCCAGGGGGGATTAAATCAGCCCCAGCATTTT	CASSSRQGGLNQPQHF
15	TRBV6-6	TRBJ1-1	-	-	TGTGCCAGCAGTTACCTGGGGGGCGCTAACACTGAAGCTTTCTTT	CASSYLGGANTEAFF
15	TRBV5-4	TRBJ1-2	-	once	TGTGCCAGCAGCTCGGAGGGGGTCCGGGACTATGGCTACACCTTC	CASSSEGVRDYGYTF
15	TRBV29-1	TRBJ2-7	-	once	TGCAGCGTTGAAGTTGTGGGAACCACCCCCTACGAGCAGTACTTC	CSVEVVGTTPYEQYF
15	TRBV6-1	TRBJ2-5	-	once	TGTGCCAGCAGTGAAGCCGGGACTGGGAGGGAGACCCAGTACTTC	CASSEAGTGRETQYF
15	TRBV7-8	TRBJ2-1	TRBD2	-	TGTGCCAGCAGCTTATTTCCGGGAGGCCCCAATGAGCAGTTCTTC	CASSLFPGGPNEQFF
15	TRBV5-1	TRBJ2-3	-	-	TGCGCCAGCAGCTTGATTGGGGAACGGACAGATACGCAGTATTTT	CASSLIGERTDTQYF
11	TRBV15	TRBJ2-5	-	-	TGTGCCACCAGCAGATCAGAGACCCAGTACTTC	CATSRSETQYF
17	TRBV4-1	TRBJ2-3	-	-	TGCGCCAGCACCTCTATGGGGGCTAGCGGCTTCACAGATACGCAGTATTTT	CASTSMGASGFTDTQYF
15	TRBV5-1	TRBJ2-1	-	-	TGCGCCAGCAGCTTGGCGACAGGTTCCTACAATGAGCAGTTCTTC	CASSLATGSYNEQFF
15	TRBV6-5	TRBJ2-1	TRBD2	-	TGTGCCAGCAGTTCGACTAGCGGGAGGGCCAATGAGCAGTTCTTC	CASSSTSGRANEQFF